This entry lists 9 T cell receptor beta chains sequenced from one sample in a study of CD8+CD57+ T cells in acquired aplastic anemia. The study profiled TCR beta VDJ and CDR3 using genomic DNA as template. MiXCR was run by TCRdb on the reads, yielding one entry per CDR3 protein. The sample includes under 200,000 distinct CDR3 sequences, roughly 50% of them seen just once. Patients included in sequencing had previously demonstrated CD8+CD57+ cell expansion by flow cytometry. The specimen was sorted CD4+, CD8+, or CD8+CD57+ T cells (not recorded which) from PBMCs. These receptors were taken from a human donor with aplastic anemia.

This rearrangement joins TRBV6-5 to TRBJ2-7; the D gene is possibly TRBD2 (5 bases). Trimming removed 3 bases at V and 9 bases at J, with 18 bases between. Per the germline V gene, CDR1 is MNHEY and CDR2 is SVGAGI. The length of the CDR3 is 14 residues. The CDR3 nucleotides are TGTGCCAGCAGTTATGGAACGTCACTAGTCGGGCAGTACTTC. The encoded protein is CASSYGTSLVGQYF.

J is TRBJ2-5 and V is TRBV7-6; the D gene is possibly TRBD2 (7 bases). The CDR3 sequence is 15 residues long. Germline CDR1 reads SGHVS; CDR2 reads FNYEAQ. Trimming shortened V by 5 bases and J by 4 bases, and 17 bases separated the two germline ends. In DNA, the CDR3 is TGTGCCAGCAGCAACCACGGGGGGCCCTCAGAGACCCAGTACTTC. Protein product: CASSNHGGPSETQYF.

The CDR3 bases are TGCAGTGCTAGAGCGGGTCCGGCGGGAGACACGCAGTATTTT. Its protein is CSARAGPAGDTQYF. This chain joins TRBV20-1 and TRBJ2-3; 7 nucleotides agree with TRBD2. J lost 9 bases, V lost 1 base, and 10 bases had no gene match. Germline values: CDR1 DFQATT, CDR2 SNEGSKA (reference sequence). The CDR3 loop spans 14 amino acids.

In this sample, this clonotype turned up once. V and J are TRBV24-1 and TRBJ2-5; no reliable D call. V lost 5 bases and J 2 bases, leaving 23 bases between the germline ends. The CDR3 sequence is 18 residues long. The V gene's germline CDR1 is KGHDR and CDR2 SFDVKD. The CDR3 DNA reads TGTGCCACCAGTGGGGATGACGCCTCCCCAAGTCGGCAAGAGACCCAGTACTTC. Protein: CATSGDDASPSRQETQYF.

This clonotype was seen more than once but under ten times. The rearrangement joins TRBV19 to TRBJ2-5; TRBD2 matches at 10 bases. The CDR3 sequence is 15 residues long. Germline values: CDR1 LNHDA, CDR2 SQIVND (reference sequence). Trimming took 6 bases from V and 5 from J; bases not matched to a gene: 9. The CDR3 loop is CASSPGLAVRETQYF. The CDR3, as DNA: TGTGCCAGTAGCCCCGGACTAGCGGTAAGGGAGACCCAGTACTTC.

The chain carries TRBV19 and TRBJ1-2; no reliable D call. The CDR3 length is 15 residues. The V and J ends lost 1 base and 5 bases respectively, with 14 bases between them. Per the germline V gene, CDR1 is LNHDA and CDR2 is SQIVND (reference sequence). DNA for the CDR3: TGTGCCAGTAGTATAGGGGCTGGGTCCAGATATGGCTACACCTTC. Translation: CASSIGAGSRYGYTF.

This clonotype came up a few times. The V gene is TRBV19, the J gene TRBJ2-3, with 7 bases that match TRBD1. There are 14 residues in the CDR3. V was pared by 5 bases and J by 4 bases, with 6 bases of the junction left unmatched. From germline, CDR1 is LNHDA and CDR2 SQIVND (reference sequence). The CDR3 DNA sequence: TGTGCCAGTAGTTTAAGGCAGGGGGCAGATACGCAGTATTTT. Translated, it gives CASSLRQGADTQYF. Full variable domain (outside the CDR3, taken from reference TRBV19 and TRBJ2-3): DGGITQSPKYLFRKEGQNVTLSCEQNLNHDAMYWYRQDPGQGLRLIYYSQIVNDFQKGDIAEGYSVSREKKESFPLTVTSAQKNPTAFYLCASSLRQGADTQYFGPGTRLTVL.

This clonotype came up many times. The J gene is TRBJ1-2, the V gene TRBV6-2 or TRBV6-3; no firm D call. The germline V and J ends were trimmed by 2 bases and 2 bases, with 9 bases remaining between them. This CDR3 comprises 14 residues. CDR1 and CDR2 from the germline V gene are MNHEY and SVGEGT. CDR3 residues: CASSYGAQNYGYTF. In DNA form, the CDR3 reads TGTGCCAGCAGTTACGGAGCCCAGAACTATGGCTACACCTTC.

CDR3 sequence (DNA): TGTGCCACCAGCAGCCAGACGGGGGGGCACGAGCAGTACTTC. The encoded protein is CATSSQTGGHEQYF. V is TRBV15 and J is TRBJ2-7; 8 bases match TRBD2. The CDR3 totals 14 residues. The germline gives CDR1 LNHNV, CDR2 YYDKDF (reference sequence). The V gene end was trimmed by 3 bases and the J gene end by 5 bases; junction bases not matched to a gene: 6.